This section outlines one T cell receptor beta chain sequence together with its context. This entry comes from a study of blood T cell repertoires in COVID-19. Study details: Both acute and convalescent COVID-19 samples were obtained from the United States, Italy and Spain. In each case, the material was cDNA or gDNA derived from T cells, B-cell-depleted T cells, or PBMCs.

As handled by the study authors: Nucleated cell counts were estimated from reference gene primer amplification. Sequencing used immunoSEQ multiplex PCR; TCRdb keeps in-frame clones, though not all of them. For V, J and clone size, that table is used; D and trimming come from the DNA. The sample shows more than 200,000 clones, more than 65% of them seen only once. The CDR3 length is 13 residues. Trimming took off 5 bases at V and 1 base at J, with 8 bases between the two ends. CDR1 is MGHDK and CDR2 is SYGVNS in the germline V gene. This TCR derives from a man over 45 with active or convalescent COVID-19. The chain is built from TRBV25-1 and TRBJ1-1; D is ambiguous. Sequencing was carried out using peripheral blood. The CDR3 reads CASSKTRNTEAFF. The CDR3 nucleotides are TGTGCCAGCAGTAAAACAAGGAACACTGAAGCTTTCTTT.